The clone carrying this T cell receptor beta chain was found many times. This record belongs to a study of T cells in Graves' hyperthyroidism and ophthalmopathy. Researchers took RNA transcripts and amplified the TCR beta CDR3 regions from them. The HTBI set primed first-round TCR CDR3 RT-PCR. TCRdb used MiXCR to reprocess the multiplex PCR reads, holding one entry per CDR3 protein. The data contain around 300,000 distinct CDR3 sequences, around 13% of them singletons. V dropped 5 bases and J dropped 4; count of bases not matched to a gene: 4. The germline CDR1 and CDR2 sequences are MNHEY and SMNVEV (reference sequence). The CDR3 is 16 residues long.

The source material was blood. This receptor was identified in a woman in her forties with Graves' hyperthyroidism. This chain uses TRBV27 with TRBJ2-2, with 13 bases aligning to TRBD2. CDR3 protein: CASSTGTSGITGELFF. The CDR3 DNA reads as TGTGCCAGCAGTACCGGGACTAGCGGGATCACCGGGGAGCTGTTTTTT.